One and the same sample provided the 30 T cell receptor beta chains below, sequenced in a study of cytomegalovirus exposure and HLA in healthy donors (dated by TCRdb to 2017 to 2019). The library was obtained by the immunoSEQ multiplex PCR assay. For the multiplex PCR, a mixture combining 60 forward primers for TCR Vbeta segments and 13 reverse primers for TCR Jbeta segments was used. Not all clones reach the TCRdb copy of this immuneACCESS table, which keeps in-frame sequences only. Checked studies attribute under half of the gap to unresolved V genes and leave the rest unexplained. Counted in this sample were under 200,000 clones; around 79% of them appeared once. Of the sample, around 1.4% falls within the top ten clones. Sequenced input: PBMCs. The receptors were gathered from a man between 18 and 35 years old in good health and CMV-seronegative.

The chain employs TRBV27 and TRBJ1-5; no reliable D call. V shed 5 bases and J shed 7 bases, with 15 bases lying between them. This CDR3 is built from 14 residues. CDR1 is MNHEY and CDR2 is SMNVEV in the germline V gene (reference sequence). The CDR3 region is CASSRRPEGQPQHF. The CDR3 coding sequence is TGTGCCAGCAGTCGCCGACCGGAGGGCCAGCCCCAGCATTTT.

The rearrangement links TRBV21-1 to TRBJ2-5; the table's D gene call, TRBD2, was not cross checked with the DNA. TRBV21-1 is a recognized pseudogene. The CDR3 extends over 17 amino acids. Written as DNA, the CDR3 is TGTGCCAGCAGCAAAGGCGTGCGGGGCGGGCGCGGGGAGACCCAGTACTTC. As protein: CASSKGVRGGRGETQYF.

This rearrangement joins TRBV4-1 to TRBJ1-2; D gene uncertain. Trimming cost V 0 bases and J 4 bases, with 12 bases left between them. CDR3 length equals 15 residues. From germline, CDR1 is MGHRA and CDR2 YSYEKL. The CDR3 region is CASSQEVQRVYGYTF. The CDR3 DNA follows: TGCGCCAGCAGCCAAGAAGTACAGAGGGTCTATGGCTACACCTTC.

The chain carries TRBV28 and TRBJ2-7, with TRBD1 identical over 9 bases. V dropped 8 bases and J dropped 5; count of bases not matched to a gene: 10. CDR1 and CDR2 (germline): MDHEN, SYDVKM. The length of the CDR3 is 14 residues. The CDR3 is CASLPGTGWNEQYF. CDR3 sequence (DNA): TGTGCCAGCCTACCCGGGACAGGGTGGAACGAGCAGTACTTC.

This sequence joins TRBV30 and TRBJ2-7, with D possibly matching TRBD2 (6 bases). V gave up 4 bases and J gave up 12 bases, with 16 bases separating them. The CDR3 sequence is 11 residues long. Germline CDR1 and CDR2: GTSNPN and SVGIG (reference sequence). CDR3 sequence reads: CAWKMLTSPYF. The CDR3 DNA sequence: TGTGCCTGGAAAATGCTTACTAGCCCGTACTTC.

The chain joins TRBV7-8 to TRBJ1-2, with D perhaps TRBD1 (5 bases). Germline CDR1 is SGHVS and CDR2 is FQNEAQ. The CDR3 spans 13 residues. V was shortened by 5 bases and J by 8 bases, with 15 bases between the two germline ends. CDR3 loop: CASSRTLGGGYTF. DNA for the CDR3: TGTGCCAGCAGCCGCACCCTGGGGGGGGGCTACACCTTC.

This sequence joins TRBV27 and TRBJ1-1; no clear D gene. Germline V gene lookup returns CDR1 MNHEY and CDR2 SMNVEV (reference sequence). V dropped 0 bases and J dropped 7 bases, with 9 bases sitting between them. The CDR3 runs 13 residues. This CDR3 reads CASSLSGGFEAFF. The CDR3 DNA follows: TGTGCCAGCAGTTTATCTGGCGGTTTTGAAGCTTTCTTT.

The chain uses TRBV7-9 and TRBJ1-1; 7 bases are shared with TRBD1. The CDR3 sequence is 16 residues long. V lost 3 bases, J lost 5 bases, and 12 bases stayed unmatched. The germline V gene has CDR1 SEHNR and CDR2 FQNEAQ (reference sequence). The CDR3 loop is CASSFPSDRAETEAFF. CDR3 in DNA: TGTGCCAGCAGCTTCCCCTCCGACAGGGCGGAAACTGAAGCTTTCTTT.

This clone appeared a single time. The chain recombines TRBV11-2 with TRBJ1-1; D remains ambiguous. V dropped 3 bases and J dropped 3 bases, with 8 bases sitting between them. Per germline, CDR1 SGHAT and CDR2 FQNNGV. This CDR3 is 13 amino acids long. CDR3 protein: CASSFTRDTEAFF. CDR3 DNA: TGTGCCAGCAGCTTCACCCGGGACACTGAAGCTTTCTTT.

This clone was seen just once. The chain combines TRBV23-1 with TRBJ1-2; possibly TRBD1 for D (6 bases). TRBV23-1 is filed as an ORF, its function uncertain. V was pared by 5 bases and J by 6 bases, with 22 bases between. The CDR3 extends over 16 amino acids. CDR3 bases: TGCGCCAGCAGTGATGGGTGGGGGGGGCAAGGGAATGGCTACACCTTC. Translated: CASSDGWGGQGNGYTF.

This chain uses TRBV9 with TRBJ2-2; 9 bases are shared with TRBD1. CDR3 size: 15 residues. The germline gives CDR1 SGDLS, CDR2 YYNGEE. V was clipped by 4 bases and J by 3 bases; unmatched bases: 4. CDR3 region: CASSPWTGDTGELFF. As DNA, the CDR3 is TGTGCCAGCAGCCCATGGACAGGGGACACCGGGGAGCTGTTTTTT.

V is TRBV7-9 and J is TRBJ1-1; D unresolved. This CDR3 has 13 residues. The V end was cut by 4 bases, the J end by 4 bases, with 10 bases between. Germline values: CDR1 SEHNR, CDR2 FQNEAQ (reference sequence). CDR3: CASSSVSSTEAFF. The CDR3 nucleotides read TGTGCCAGCAGCTCGGTTTCCTCCACTGAAGCTTTCTTT.

This clone appeared a single time. Distinct nucleotide sequences in the sample also encode this CDR3. V is TRBV9 and J is TRBJ2-2; a possible D gene is TRBD2 (5 bases). Germline V gene lookup returns CDR1 SGDLS and CDR2 YYNGEE. The V end lost 0 bases, the J end lost 2 bases, and 11 bases lay between the germline ends. The CDR3 totals 16 residues. Written as DNA, the CDR3 is TGTGCCAGCAGCGTAGATAAGCGGCGAAACACCGGGGAGCTGTTTTTT. Its protein product is CASSVDKRRNTGELFF.

CDR3 bases: TGTGCCAGTATGTTTAGTCGGAGAGCTTTCTTT. This gives the protein CASMFSRRAFF. V gene TRBV19 combines with J gene TRBJ1-1; no definite D call. Germline CDR1 is LNHDA and CDR2 is SQIVND (reference sequence). The germline V and J ends were trimmed by 7 bases and 10 bases, with 13 bases remaining between them. The CDR3 has 11 amino acids.

In its sample, this clone was seen a few times. The CDR3 sequence is CASSFLGQSSTDTQYF. For the CDR3, the DNA is TGTGCCAGCAGCTTCCTAGGACAGTCTAGCACAGATACGCAGTATTTT. The gene calls are TRBV5-6 and TRBJ2-3; possibly TRBD1 for D (6 bases). Trimming left V 2 bases short and J 0 bases short, with 13 bases between. The CDR3 is 16 residues long. Germline V lookup: CDR1 SGHDT, CDR2 YYEEEE.

V and J are TRBV19 and TRBJ1-1, with TRBD1 matching 7 bases. The CDR3 spans 13 residues. J gave up 6 bases and V 6 bases, and 7 bases lay outside the gene matches. CDR1 and CDR2 from the germline V gene are LNHDA and SQIVND (reference sequence). CDR3 coding DNA: TGTGCCAGTAGCACAGGGGAAGTTGCTGAAGCTTTCTTT. Translated, it gives CASSTGEVAEAFF.

The chain has TRBV6-6 and TRBJ2-7, with 8 bases fitting TRBD2. V shed 6 bases, J shed 4 bases, and the junction held 5 bases outside the gene matches. This CDR3 contains 13 residues. Germline lookup yields CDR1 MNHNY and CDR2 SVGAGI (reference sequence). The DNA of the CDR3 is TGTGCCAGCAGGGGGACTAGTATTTACGAGCAGTACTTC. It yields the protein CASRGTSIYEQYF.

This clone was seen a few times. This chain joins TRBV5-4 and TRBJ2-1; 13 bases align to TRBD2. The CDR3 extends over 16 amino acids. Trimming cost V 4 bases and J 2 bases; bases outside gene matches: 3. Looked up from germline, CDR1 is SGHNT and CDR2 is YYREEE (reference sequence). CDR3 sequence: CASSPGLAGAYNEQFF. The CDR3 region has the DNA TGTGCCAGCAGCCCCGGACTAGCGGGAGCCTACAATGAGCAGTTCTTC.

The rearrangement uses TRBV6-9 and TRBJ2-5; D remains ambiguous. The V gene lost 3 bases and the J gene lost 3 bases, with 5 bases spanning the gap. The CDR3 loop spans 12 amino acids. Germline loops: CDR1 MNHGY, CDR2 SVAAGI. As DNA, the CDR3 is TGTGCCAGCAGTTACACAGAAGAGACCCAGTACTTC. Translating gives CASSYTEETQYF.

The gene calls are TRBV19 and TRBJ1-2, with D perhaps TRBD1 (6 bases). V was pared by 8 bases and J by 5 bases, with 21 bases between. This CDR3 is 15 amino acids long. CDR1 and CDR2 (germline): LNHDA, SQIVND (reference sequence). In DNA, the CDR3 is TGTGCCAGTGGACCAGGGGCATGGGGGGGGTATGGCTACACCTTC. Its protein product is CASGPGAWGGYGYTF.

V is TRBV5-4 and J is TRBJ2-7; 9 nucleotides agree with TRBD2. With V trimmed by 1 base and J by 5 bases, 13 bases remained unmatched. Per the germline V gene, CDR1 is SGHNT and CDR2 is YYREEE (reference sequence). This CDR3 has 17 amino acids. CDR3 nucleotides: TGTGCCAGCAGCTTGTTCCGTCAGGCGGGAGGGCCCCACGAGCAGTACTTC. This sequence encodes CASSLFRQAGGPHEQYF.

The chain links TRBV7-2 to TRBJ1-5, with TRBD1 as a possible D gene (6 bases). From germline, CDR1 is SGHTA and CDR2 FQGNSA. The V end lost 4 bases, the J end lost 2 bases, and 6 bases lay between the germline ends. The CDR3 covers 13 residues. CDR3 amino acids: CASSYRGNQPQHF. CDR3 DNA: TGTGCCAGCAGCTACAGGGGCAATCAGCCCCAGCATTTT.

The chain uses TRBV4-1 and TRBJ1-5; no clear D gene. V lost 0 bases to trimming and J lost 6 bases, with 6 bases between them. The CDR3 has 13 amino acids. CDR1 MGHRA and CDR2 YSYEKL come from the germline V gene. CDR3 sequence: CASSQEVSQPQHF. The CDR3 DNA sequence: TGCGCCAGCAGCCAAGAGGTGAGTCAGCCCCAGCATTTT.

This clone has a handful of counts. The chain carries TRBV27 and TRBJ2-3, with 11 bases matching TRBD2. This CDR3 is built from 17 residues. With V trimmed by 4 bases and J by 6 bases, 12 bases remained unmatched. From germline, CDR1 is MNHEY and CDR2 SMNVEV (reference sequence). CDR3 sequence: CASSWPGTSGEMDTQYF. The CDR3 DNA is TGTGCCAGCAGTTGGCCTGGGACTAGCGGTGAAATGGATACGCAGTATTTT.

V and J are TRBV5-6 and TRBJ2-7, with 8 bases identical to TRBD1. Germline lookup yields CDR1 SGHDT and CDR2 YYEEEE. V was pared by 2 bases and J by 1 base, with 2 bases of the junction left unmatched. This CDR3 has 14 amino acids. This CDR3 reads CASSLQGVSYEQYF. The CDR3 DNA reads TGTGCCAGCAGCTTACAGGGGGTTTCCTACGAGCAGTACTTC.

V gene TRBV6-5 combines with J gene TRBJ2-1; TRBD1 matches 8 bases. The CDR3 runs 15 residues. J gave up 7 bases and V 7 bases, and 12 bases lay outside the gene matches. CDR1 is MNHEY and CDR2 is SVGAGI in the germline V gene. CDR3 bases: TGTGCCAGCATCGACACCGGGACAGGACGAAATGAGCAGTTCTTC. Translated: CASIDTGTGRNEQFF.

This clone was seen a handful of times. The rearrangement uses TRBV27 and TRBJ1-2; D possibly corresponds to TRBD1 (6 bases). CDR3 length: 15 amino acids. V was cut by 7 bases and J by 0 bases, with 15 bases left in between. Germline V CDR1 and CDR2: MNHEY, SMNVEV (reference sequence). The CDR3 here is CASKDRTGSNYGYTF. Written as DNA, the CDR3 is TGTGCCAGCAAAGACAGGACGGGGTCTAACTATGGCTACACCTTC.

The chain employs TRBV19 and TRBJ2-3; 10 nucleotides line up with TRBD1. The germline CDR1 and CDR2 sequences are LNHDA and SQIVND (reference sequence). The CDR3 length is 17 residues. J gave up 4 bases and V 5 bases, and 12 bases lay outside the gene matches. The CDR3 spells CASSPRPRTGGADTQYF. The CDR3 DNA sequence: TGTGCCAGTAGTCCCCGACCGAGGACAGGGGGGGCAGATACGCAGTATTTT.

The V call is TRBV10-3, the J call TRBJ2-1, with 8 nucleotides matching TRBD2. The V segment lost 11 bases and the J segment 1 base; nucleotides outside the gene matches: 4. There are 13 residues in the CDR3. CDR1 ENHRY and CDR2 SYGVKD come from the germline V gene. The CDR3 here is CAHQRESYNEQFF. The CDR3 nucleotides read TGTGCCCACCAGCGGGAGTCCTACAATGAGCAGTTCTTC.

This clone was observed a few times. The rearrangement uses TRBV5-8 and TRBJ2-7; TRBD2 aligns across 7 bases. CDR1 SGHTS and CDR2 YDEGEE come from the germline V gene. The trim removed 4 bases at V and 2 bases at J, leaving 3 bases unmatched. CDR3 length equals 13 residues. This CDR3 is CASSSGVPYEQYF. In DNA form, the CDR3 reads TGTGCCAGCAGCAGCGGGGTCCCCTACGAGCAGTACTTC.